The entry below gives a single T cell receptor beta chain sequence along with its context. Antigen unknown. Each patient experienced a relapse that followed autologous stem cell transplantation, and brentuximab vedotin exposure varied. Best responses included complete response and partial response; otherwise, the best response was progressive disease. Between the trimmed V and J ends, which lost 0 bases and 4 bases, there was a span of 7 bases. Germline V lookup: CDR1 MNHEY, CDR2 SVGAGI. CDR3 size: 13 residues. Using immunoSEQ multiplex PCR, the repertoire was profiled, and TCRdb retains in-frame clones only, with some absent. The repertoire has 60,000 to 65,000 clones, 88% of them found once; the top ten carry approximately 12%. The data derive from a study of PD-1 blockade in classical Hodgkin lymphoma. Study results and limitations: By C4D1, CD4+ diversity increased significantly, especially in complete responders.

The sample in question was peripheral blood mononuclear cells (PBMCs), obtained at baseline. V and J are TRBV6-5 and TRBJ2-7; a weak D match, TRBD1 (5 bases). The sequence was collected from a human donor with classical Hodgkin lymphoma. This CDR3 reads CASSYSAGYEQYF. The CDR3 DNA sequence: TGTGCCAGCAGTTACTCGGCAGGGTACGAGCAGTACTTC.